Listed here is a single T cell receptor beta chain. Its antigen is not identified. Via MiXCR, TCRdb re-called the 5' RACE reads, giving one row per CDR3 protein. The sample consists of 350,000 to 450,000 distinct CDR3 sequences, 24% of them appearing once. These data are taken from a study of T-cell memory formation after mild COVID-19. Turning to the study itself: TCR clusters mostly belonged to single donors. Study results and limitations: The study found balanced CD4/CD8 in clones contracting day 15 to 85 and a CD4+ lean in later expanders.

Sequenced sample: PBMCs or a T cell subset sorted from them (not recorded which). The origin of this receptor is an adult woman who had mild COVID-19 (a few samples of this study predate the infection). Cell type and time point are not known.

CDR3 amino acids: CASSPRGFNYGYTF. The DNA of the CDR3 is TGTGCCAGCAGTCCCAGGGGGTTTAACTATGGCTACACCTTC. The chain has TRBV27 and TRBJ1-2; 7 bases are shared with TRBD1. With 5 bases clipped from V and 1 base from J, the junction kept 4 bases outside the gene matches. Germline V lookup: CDR1 MNHEY, CDR2 SMNVEV (reference sequence). The CDR3 sequence is 14 residues long.